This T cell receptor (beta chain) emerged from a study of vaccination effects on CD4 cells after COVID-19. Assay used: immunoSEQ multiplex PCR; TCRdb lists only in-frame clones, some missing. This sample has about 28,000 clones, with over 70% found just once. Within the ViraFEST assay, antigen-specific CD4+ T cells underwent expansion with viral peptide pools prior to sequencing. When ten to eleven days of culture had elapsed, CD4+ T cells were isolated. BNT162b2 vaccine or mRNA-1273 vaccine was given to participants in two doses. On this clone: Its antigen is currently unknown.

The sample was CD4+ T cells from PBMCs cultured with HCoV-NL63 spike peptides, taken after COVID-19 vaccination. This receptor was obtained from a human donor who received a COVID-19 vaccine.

As DNA, the CDR3 is TGTGCCAGCAGCGAAGGGACTAGCGGGAGGACGGAGACCCAGTACTTC. Its translation: CASSEGTSGRTETQYF. This sequence joins TRBV9 and TRBJ2-5, with 15 bases lining up with TRBD2. Germline V gene lookup returns CDR1 SGDLS and CDR2 YYNGEE. CDR3 length: 16 amino acids. The V gene end was trimmed by 3 bases and the J gene end by 5 bases; junction bases not matched to a gene: 5.